This paragraph covers one TCR beta chain sequence. The data were produced by immunoSEQ multiplex PCR, yet TCRdb's version contains in-frame clones alone and is incomplete. The sample contains about 59,000 clones, approximately 89% of which appear only once. The data were taken from a study of T cell responses to AZD1222 COVID-19 vaccine. The length of the CDR3 is 12 residues. This sequence was found in an adult who received the AZD1222 COVID-19 vaccine. The specimen comprised peripheral blood, sampled 28 days after the second AZD1222 dose. V is TRBV21-1 and J is TRBJ2-7. TRBV21-1 is given as a pseudogene. The CDR3, as DNA: TGTGCCAGCAGCAAAGACGTGGGGGAGCAGTACTTC. It translates to CASSKDVGEQYF.